A selection of T cell receptor beta chains follows, all from one sample in a study of shared clonotypes between healthy human individuals. The table came from immunoSEQ multiplex PCR; TCRdb's copy has only in-frame clones and leaves some out. This sample has fewer than 200,000 clones, with over 50% found just once. Source material: memory CD4+ T cells sorted from blood. The receptors shown here come from a man aged 25-45 years in good health. Each CDR3 is given with its conserved first and last residue. D genes are given only for firm matches. Clone size is not always given. Where it is, it says once, few, many or a class for expanded clones.

d_call	clone_size	j_call	v_call	cdr3_aa	cdr3_nt
NA	NA	TRBJ2-5	TRBV7-9	CASSQWVSSLQETQYF	TGTGCCAGCAGCCAGTGGGTCAGCTCGCTCCAAGAGACCCAGTACTTC
TRBD1	NA	TRBJ1-1	TRBV6-5	CASSQTGMNTEAFF	TGTGCCAGCAGTCAGACAGGGATGAACACTGAAGCTTTCTTT
NA	NA	TRBJ1-1	TRBV5-4	CASSFKGRNTEAFF	TGTGCCAGCAGCTTTAAGGGGCGGAACACTGAAGCTTTCTTT
NA	few	TRBJ1-5	TRBV2	CASGRQISNQPQHF	TGTGCCAGCGGAAGACAAATTAGCAATCAGCCCCAGCATTTT
NA	NA	TRBJ1-3	TRBV18	CASSPLGQTSGNTIYF	TGTGCCAGCTCACCACTTGGACAGACCTCTGGAAACACCATATATTTT
NA	once	TRBJ2-2	TRBV5-1	CASSSSFTGELFF	TGCGCCAGCAGCTCGAGTTTTACCGGGGAGCTGTTTTTT
NA	NA	TRBJ1-1	TRBV18	CASSQDSPGTEAFF	TGTGCCAGCTCACAGGACAGTCCCGGGACTGAAGCTTTCTTT
NA	NA	TRBJ2-3	TRBV5-1	CASSLAGQGLTDTQYF	TGCGCCAGCAGCTTGGCCGGGCAGGGGCTCACAGATACGCAGTATTTT
NA	NA	TRBJ2-1	TRBV20-1	CSARPWDEQFF	TGCAGTGCTAGACCTTGGGATGAGCAGTTCTTC
NA	once	TRBJ2-3	TRBV5-1	CASSLRGIVTDTQYF	TGCGCCAGCAGCTTGCGGGGGATCGTCACAGATACGCAGTATTTT
TRBD1	NA	TRBJ2-6	TRBV11-3	CASSPGGQGLTGANVLTF	TGTGCCAGCAGCCCAGGGGGACAGGGCCTCACTGGGGCCAACGTCCTGACTTTC
NA	many	TRBJ1-2	TRBV5-1	CASSLSGSGYGYTF	TGCGCCAGCAGCTTGAGTGGGTCTGGCTATGGCTACACCTTC
NA	NA	TRBJ2-7	TRBV4-3	CASSPGHSSYEQYF	TGCGCCAGCAGCCCGGGACACTCTTCCTACGAGCAGTACTTC
NA	NA	TRBJ2-7	TRBV6-1	CASSENGVYEQYF	TGTGCCAGCAGTGAAAACGGGGTCTACGAGCAGTACTTC
TRBD1	NA	TRBJ1-2	TRBV5-8	CASSSGQALNGYTF	TGTGCCAGCAGCTCTGGACAGGCCTTGAATGGCTACACCTTC
NA	NA	TRBJ1-3	TRBV6-1	CASSEGTLPGNTIYF	TGTGCCAGCAGTGAGGGGACATTACCTGGAAACACCATATATTTT
NA	few	TRBJ1-1	TRBV19	CASSPRQDSTEAFF	TGTGCCAGTAGTCCCCGACAGGATAGCACTGAAGCTTTCTTT
NA	few	TRBJ2-5	TRBV7-6	CASSLNRYQETQYF	TGTGCCAGCAGCTTAAACAGATACCAAGAGACCCAGTACTTC
TRBD2	NA	TRBJ2-4	TRBV19	CASTGTSGIVAKNIQYF	TGTGCCAGTACCGGGACTAGCGGGATTGTGGCCAAAAACATTCAGTACTTC
NA	NA	TRBJ2-1	TRBV28	CASSWQGSGRGGEQFF	TGTGCCAGCAGTTGGCAGGGGAGCGGCAGAGGGGGTGAGCAGTTCTTC
NA	NA	TRBJ2-7	TRBV7-2	CASSSDSSRYEQYF	TGTGCCAGCAGCTCGGACAGTAGCCGATACGAGCAGTACTTC
NA	NA	TRBJ1-1	TRBV5-1	CASSLVATSTEAFF	TGCGCCAGCAGCTTGGTCGCGACGAGCACTGAAGCTTTCTTT
TRBD1	few	TRBJ2-1	TRBV29-1	CSVRTGVFEQFF	TGCAGCGTTCGAACAGGGGTATTTGAGCAGTTCTTC
TRBD1	NA	TRBJ1-1	TRBV18	CASSPPANRGNTEAFF	TGTGCCAGCTCACCACCGGCAAACAGGGGGAACACTGAAGCTTTCTTT
NA	NA	TRBJ2-3	TRBV7-9	CARTLQGSDTQYF	TGTGCCAGGACGTTACAGGGATCAGATACGCAGTATTTT
NA	NA	TRBJ1-1	TRBV7-2	CASSLDAGRMNTEAFF	TGTGCCAGCAGCTTAGACGCGGGGAGGATGAACACTGAAGCTTTCTTT
NA	NA	TRBJ1-1	TRBV5-1	CASSLDRELMNTEAFF	TGCGCCAGCAGCTTGGATCGAGAGCTAATGAACACTGAAGCTTTCTTT
NA	many	TRBJ2-7	TRBV6-6	CASIYSPGLVYEQYF	TGTGCCAGCATCTACAGTCCGGGACTCGTCTACGAGCAGTACTTC
TRBD1	NA	TRBJ1-2	TRBV28	CASTSRTGGFDGYTF	TGTGCCAGCACGTCCAGGACAGGGGGGTTCGATGGCTACACCTTC
NA	once	TRBJ2-1	TRBV11-3	CASSLEAGGNEQFF	TGTGCCAGCAGCTTAGAGGCAGGGGGGAATGAGCAGTTCTTC
TRBD1	once	TRBJ2-2	TRBV5-1	CASSLTFTGGTNTGELFF	TGCGCCAGCAGCTTGACCTTCACAGGGGGAACAAACACCGGGGAGCTGTTTTTT
TRBD1	NA	TRBJ1-1	TRBV5-1	CASSFPGTGGNTEAFF	TGCGCCAGCAGCTTCCCCGGGACAGGGGGCAACACTGAAGCTTTCTTT
TRBD2	few	TRBJ2-4	TRBV6-1	CASSEGWWTSGRVKNIQYF	TGTGCCAGCAGTGAAGGATGGTGGACTAGCGGGAGGGTGAAAAACATTCAGTACTTC
NA	few	TRBJ2-1	TRBV2	CAGVDVGPRSYNEQFF	TGTGCCGGAGTTGACGTGGGCCCCCGCTCCTACAATGAGCAGTTCTTC
TRBD2	once	TRBJ2-2	TRBV5-4	CASSSGTSGRGYTGELFF	TGTGCCAGCAGCAGCGGGACTAGCGGGAGGGGTTACACCGGGGAGCTGTTTTTT
NA	NA	TRBJ2-1	TRBV11-3	CASSLGGMGYNEQFF	TGTGCCAGCAGCCTGGGCGGGATGGGTTACAATGAGCAGTTCTTC
NA	NA	TRBJ2-1	TRBV15	CATSRAQGEQFF	TGTGCCACCAGCAGGGCACAGGGTGAGCAGTTCTTC
NA	NA	TRBJ2-1	TRBV7-6	CASSPGGPGVGNEQFF	TGTGCCAGCAGCCCAGGCGGTCCGGGGGTTGGGAATGAGCAGTTCTTC
TRBD2	NA	TRBJ2-7	TRBV7-2	CASSLDPAGGTYEQYF	TGTGCCAGCAGCTTAGACCCAGCGGGAGGCACCTACGAGCAGTACTTC
NA	few	TRBJ2-3	TRBV9	CASSSLGVTDTQYF	TGTGCCAGCAGCTCCCTAGGGGTTACAGATACGCAGTATTTT
TRBD1	NA	TRBJ2-4	TRBV28	CASSPYRGRTKNIQYF	TGTGCCAGCAGTCCATACAGGGGGCGCACCAAAAACATTCAGTACTTC
TRBD1	few	TRBJ1-4	TRBV7-9	CASSSSGGAAEKLFF	TGTGCCAGCAGCTCATCAGGGGGCGCGGCTGAAAAACTGTTTTTT
TRBD1	NA	TRBJ2-3	TRBV6-5	CASHGWGQGSDTQYF	TGTGCCAGTCATGGTTGGGGACAGGGTTCCGATACGCAGTATTTT
NA	once	TRBJ1-1	TRBV27	CASSPGTGWVTEAFF	TGTGCCAGCAGTCCCGGAACAGGGTGGGTCACTGAAGCTTTCTTT
NA	NA	TRBJ1-2	TRBV5-5	CASSLDSYGYTF	TGTGCCAGCAGCTTGGACAGCTATGGCTACACCTTC
NA	NA	TRBJ2-3	TRBV27	CASSSRGLVTDTQYF	TGTGCCAGCTCTTCAAGGGGGTTGGTGACAGATACGCAGTATTTT
NA	NA	TRBJ2-7	TRBV19	CASSLNRLGFSYEQYF	TGTGCCAGTAGTCTAAACCGACTGGGGTTCTCCTACGAGCAGTACTTC
TRBD2	NA	TRBJ2-6	TRBV7-9	CASSSRLAGAIGANVLTF	TGTGCCAGCAGCTCTCGACTAGCGGGAGCTATCGGGGCCAACGTCCTGACTTTC
TRBD2	NA	TRBJ2-1	TRBV7-9	CASSLNSGGGEQFF	TGTGCCAGCAGCTTAAACAGCGGGGGAGGTGAGCAGTTCTTC
TRBD2	few	TRBJ2-5	TRBV19	CASSPRGSGETQYF	TGTGCCAGTAGTCCTCGCGGGAGCGGGGAGACCCAGTACTTC
NA	NA	TRBJ2-1	TRBV11-3	CASSLIGSREQFF	TGTGCCAGCAGCTTAATAGGGTCGAGAGAGCAGTTCTTC
NA	many	TRBJ2-5	TRBV9	CASQSGQGLETQYF	TGTGCCAGCCAGTCCGGGCAGGGCTTGGAGACCCAGTACTTC
NA	NA	TRBJ2-2	TRBV5-5	CASSLGPNTGELFF	TGTGCCAGCAGCTTGGGACCTAACACCGGGGAGCTGTTTTTT
NA	NA	TRBJ2-7	TRBV4-1	CASSLRDNEPRYEQYF	TGCGCCAGCAGCCTCCGGGACAACGAACCAAGATACGAGCAGTACTTC
TRBD2	few	TRBJ2-1	TRBV2	CASSEGTSGRGDEQFF	TGTGCCAGCAGTGAGGGGACTAGCGGGAGGGGGGATGAGCAGTTCTTC
TRBD1	few	TRBJ2-3	TRBV7-8	CASSWGQFTDTQYF	TGTGCCAGCAGCTGGGGACAGTTCACAGATACGCAGTATTTT
NA	NA	TRBJ2-1	TRBV5-5	CASSLSFYEQFF	TGTGCCAGCAGCTTAAGTTTCTATGAGCAGTTCTTC
NA	NA	TRBJ1-4	TRBV28	CASNEGPLVGEKLFF	TGTGCCAGCAACGAGGGTCCACTTGTCGGGGAAAAACTGTTTTTT
TRBD1	many	TRBJ2-1	TRBV9	CASSPTGRREEQFF	TGTGCCAGCAGCCCGACAGGGCGCCGCGAAGAGCAGTTCTTC